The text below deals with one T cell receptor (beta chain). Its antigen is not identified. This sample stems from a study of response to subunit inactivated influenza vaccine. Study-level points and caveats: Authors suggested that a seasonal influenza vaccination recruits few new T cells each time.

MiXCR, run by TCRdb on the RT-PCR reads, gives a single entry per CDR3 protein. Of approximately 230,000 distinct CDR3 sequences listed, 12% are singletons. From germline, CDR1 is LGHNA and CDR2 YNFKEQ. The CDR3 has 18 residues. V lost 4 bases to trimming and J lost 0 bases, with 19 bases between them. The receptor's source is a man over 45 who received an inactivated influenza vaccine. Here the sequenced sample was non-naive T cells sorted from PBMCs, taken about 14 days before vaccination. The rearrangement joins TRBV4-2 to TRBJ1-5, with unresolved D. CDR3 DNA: TGTGCCAGCAGCCCGGAGGCAGGTATAGCCTCTAGCAATCAGCCCCAGCATTTT. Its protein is CASSPEAGIASSNQPQHF.